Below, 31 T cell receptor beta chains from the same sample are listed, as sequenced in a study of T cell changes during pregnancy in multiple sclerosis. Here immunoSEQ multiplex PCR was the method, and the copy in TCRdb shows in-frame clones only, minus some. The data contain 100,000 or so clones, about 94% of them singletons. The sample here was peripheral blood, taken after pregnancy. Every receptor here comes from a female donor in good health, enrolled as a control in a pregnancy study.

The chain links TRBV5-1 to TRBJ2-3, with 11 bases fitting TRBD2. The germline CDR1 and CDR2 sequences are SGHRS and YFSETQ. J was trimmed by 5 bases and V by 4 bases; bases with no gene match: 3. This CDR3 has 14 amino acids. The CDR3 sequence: CASSPTSGRDTQYF. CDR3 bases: TGCGCCAGCAGCCCAACTAGCGGGAGAGATACGCAGTATTTT.

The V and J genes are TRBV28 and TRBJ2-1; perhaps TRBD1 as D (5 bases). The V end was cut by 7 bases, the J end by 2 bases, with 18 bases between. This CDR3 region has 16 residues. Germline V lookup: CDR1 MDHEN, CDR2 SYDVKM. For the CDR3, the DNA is TGTGCCAGCACCCTCGAGAAGGGGCTCCCCTACAATGAGCAGTTCTTC. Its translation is CASTLEKGLPYNEQFF.

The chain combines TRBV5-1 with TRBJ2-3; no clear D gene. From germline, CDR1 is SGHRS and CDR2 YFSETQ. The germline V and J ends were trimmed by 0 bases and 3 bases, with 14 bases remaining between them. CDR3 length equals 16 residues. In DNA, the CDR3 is TGCGCCAGCAGCTTGGCCAGCGCCCCACTGACAGATACGCAGTATTTT. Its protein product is CASSLASAPLTDTQYF.

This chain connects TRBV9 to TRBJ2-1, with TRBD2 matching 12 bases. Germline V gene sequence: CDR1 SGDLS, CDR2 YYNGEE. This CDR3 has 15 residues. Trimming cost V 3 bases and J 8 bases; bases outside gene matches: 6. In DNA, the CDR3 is TGTGCCAGCAGCGCGACTAGCGGGAGTCGAGATGAGCAGTTCTTC. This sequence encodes CASSATSGSRDEQFF.

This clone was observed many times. DNA of the CDR3: TGTGCCAGCAGCGGAAATGTTGGGAGCTCCTACGAGCAGTACTTC. It translates to CASSGNVGSSYEQYF. This chain uses TRBV6-1 with TRBJ2-7; the D gene is possibly TRBD2 (5 bases). With 6 bases removed from V and 0 bases from J, the gap between germline ends came to 15 bases. There are 15 residues in the CDR3. Looked up from germline, CDR1 is MNHNS and CDR2 is SASEGT.

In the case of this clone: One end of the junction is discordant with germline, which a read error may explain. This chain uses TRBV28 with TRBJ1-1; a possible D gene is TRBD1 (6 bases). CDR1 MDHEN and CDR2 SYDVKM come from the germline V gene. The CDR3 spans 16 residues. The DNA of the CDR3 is TGTGCCAGCAGTTTGTCACTCGGGCAGGGGAACCCTGAAGCTTTCTTT. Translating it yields CASSLSLGQGNPEAFF.

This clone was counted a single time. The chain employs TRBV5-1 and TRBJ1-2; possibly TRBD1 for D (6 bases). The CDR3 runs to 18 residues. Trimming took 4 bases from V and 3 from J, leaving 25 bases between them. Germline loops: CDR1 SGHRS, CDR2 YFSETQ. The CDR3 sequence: CASSPKQGFSPNYYGYTF. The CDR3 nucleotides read TGCGCCAGCAGCCCAAAACAGGGATTCTCGCCAAACTACTATGGCTACACCTTC.

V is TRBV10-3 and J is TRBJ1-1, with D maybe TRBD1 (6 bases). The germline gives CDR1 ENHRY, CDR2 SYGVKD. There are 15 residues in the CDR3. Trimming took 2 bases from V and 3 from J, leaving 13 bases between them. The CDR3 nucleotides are TGTGCCATCAGTGAGAGAGGGGGAAAGGACACTGAAGCTTTCTTT. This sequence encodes CAISERGGKDTEAFF.

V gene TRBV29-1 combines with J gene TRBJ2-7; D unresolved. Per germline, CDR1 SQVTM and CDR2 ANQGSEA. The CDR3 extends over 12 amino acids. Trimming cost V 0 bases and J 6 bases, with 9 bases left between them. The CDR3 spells CSVEDSTPEQYF. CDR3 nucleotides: TGCAGCGTTGAAGATAGTACCCCCGAGCAGTACTTC.

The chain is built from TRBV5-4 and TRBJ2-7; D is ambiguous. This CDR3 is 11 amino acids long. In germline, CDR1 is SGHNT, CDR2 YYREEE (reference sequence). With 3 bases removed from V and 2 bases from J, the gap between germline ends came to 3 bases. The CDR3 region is CASSSAYEQYF. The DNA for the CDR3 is TGTGCCAGCAGCTCCGCCTACGAGCAGTACTTC.

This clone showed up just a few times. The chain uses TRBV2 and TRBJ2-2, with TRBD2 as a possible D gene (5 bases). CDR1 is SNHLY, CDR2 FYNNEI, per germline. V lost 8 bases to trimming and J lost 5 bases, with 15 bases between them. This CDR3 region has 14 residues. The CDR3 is CASAGVSGTGELFF. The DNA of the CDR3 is TGTGCCAGCGCCGGGGTCTCCGGAACCGGGGAGCTGTTTTTT.

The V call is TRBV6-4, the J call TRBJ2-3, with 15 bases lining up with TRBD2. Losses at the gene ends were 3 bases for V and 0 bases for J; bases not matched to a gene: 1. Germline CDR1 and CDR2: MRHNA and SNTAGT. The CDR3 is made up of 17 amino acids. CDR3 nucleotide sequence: TGTGCCAGCAGTGAAGGGACTAGCGGGGGGAGCACAGATACGCAGTATTTT. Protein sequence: CASSEGTSGGSTDTQYF.

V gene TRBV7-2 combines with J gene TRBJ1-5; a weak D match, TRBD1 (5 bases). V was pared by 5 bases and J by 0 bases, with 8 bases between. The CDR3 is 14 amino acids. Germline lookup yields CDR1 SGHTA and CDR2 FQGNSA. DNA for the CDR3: TGTGCCAGCAGCAGACAGAATAGCAATCAGCCCCAGCATTTT. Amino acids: CASSRQNSNQPQHF.

In DNA, the CDR3 is TGTGCCAGCAGCTCCTACCTAGAGGGCGAGCAGTACTTC. Its translation is CASSSYLEGEQYF. The chain links TRBV2 to TRBJ2-7; possible D gene TRBD2, 5 bases. This CDR3 region has 13 residues. V dropped 6 bases and J dropped 6 bases, with 15 bases sitting between them. Germline loops: CDR1 SNHLY, CDR2 FYNNEI.

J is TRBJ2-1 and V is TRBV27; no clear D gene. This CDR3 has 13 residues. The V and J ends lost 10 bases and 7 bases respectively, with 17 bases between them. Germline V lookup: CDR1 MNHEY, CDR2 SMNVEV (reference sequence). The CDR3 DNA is TGTGCCACCAAGCCCTTAGAGAGGAATGAGCAGTTCTTC. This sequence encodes CATKPLERNEQFF.

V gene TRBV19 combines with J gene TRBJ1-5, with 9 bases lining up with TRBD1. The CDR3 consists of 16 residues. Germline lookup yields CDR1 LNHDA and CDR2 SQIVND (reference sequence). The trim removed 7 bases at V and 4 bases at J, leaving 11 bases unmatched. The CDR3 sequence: CASIPDRGIQNQPQHF. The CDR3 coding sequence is TGTGCCAGTATCCCGGACAGGGGAATTCAAAATCAGCCCCAGCATTTT.

CDR3 coding DNA: TGCGCCAGCAGCCCTTCCGGACAGCTCAAAAACCAGGGCTACACCTTC. As protein: CASSPSGQLKNQGYTF. The chain has TRBV5-1 and TRBJ1-2; tentative D call: TRBD1 (6 bases). With 4 bases removed from V and 8 bases from J, the gap between germline ends came to 24 bases. The CDR3 is 16 amino acids. Germline CDR1 and CDR2: SGHRS and YFSETQ.

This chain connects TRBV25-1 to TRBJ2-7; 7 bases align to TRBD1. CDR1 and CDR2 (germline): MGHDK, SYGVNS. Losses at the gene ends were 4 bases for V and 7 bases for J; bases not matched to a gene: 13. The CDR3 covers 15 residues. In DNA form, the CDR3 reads TGTGCCAGCAGTGGCCTCCGGGACAGAGAGCGGGAGCAGTACTTC. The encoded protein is CASSGLRDREREQYF.

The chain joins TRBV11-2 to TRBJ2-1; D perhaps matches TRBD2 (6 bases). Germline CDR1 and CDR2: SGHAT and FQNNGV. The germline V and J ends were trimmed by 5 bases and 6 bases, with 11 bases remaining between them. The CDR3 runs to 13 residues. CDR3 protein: CASSTRDSNEQFF. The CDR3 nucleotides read TGTGCCAGCAGCACCCGGGACTCCAATGAGCAGTTCTTC.

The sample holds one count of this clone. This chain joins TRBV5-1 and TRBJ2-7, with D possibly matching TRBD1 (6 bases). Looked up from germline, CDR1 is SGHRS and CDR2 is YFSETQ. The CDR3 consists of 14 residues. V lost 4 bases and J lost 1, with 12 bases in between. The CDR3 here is CASSRNTGSYEQYF. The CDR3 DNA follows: TGCGCCAGCAGCCGAAATACAGGGTCCTACGAGCAGTACTTC.

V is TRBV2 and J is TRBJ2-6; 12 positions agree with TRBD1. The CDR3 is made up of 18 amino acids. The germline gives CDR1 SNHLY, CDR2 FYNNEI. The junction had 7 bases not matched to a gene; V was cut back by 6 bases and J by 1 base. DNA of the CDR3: TGTGCCAGCAGAGGGACAGGGGGCTATCCTTCTGGGGCCAACGTCCTGACTTTC. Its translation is CASRGTGGYPSGANVLTF.

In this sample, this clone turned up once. CDR3 nucleotide sequence: TGTGCCAGCAGACCCGTAGGGGGCCAGTTTGAAGAGCAGTACTTC. It encodes CASRPVGGQFEEQYF. V is TRBV28 and J is TRBJ2-7; 7 nucleotides line up with TRBD1. J was trimmed by 7 bases and V by 6 bases; bases with no gene match: 15. The length of the CDR3 is 15 residues. Per the germline V gene, CDR1 is MDHEN and CDR2 is SYDVKM.

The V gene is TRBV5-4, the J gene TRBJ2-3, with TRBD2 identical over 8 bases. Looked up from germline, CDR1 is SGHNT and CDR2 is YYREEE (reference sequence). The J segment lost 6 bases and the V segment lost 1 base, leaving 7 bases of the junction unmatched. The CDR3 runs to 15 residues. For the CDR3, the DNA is TGTGCCAGCAGCTTGTTGGCGGGAGGAAGGGATACGCAGTATTTT. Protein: CASSLLAGGRDTQYF.

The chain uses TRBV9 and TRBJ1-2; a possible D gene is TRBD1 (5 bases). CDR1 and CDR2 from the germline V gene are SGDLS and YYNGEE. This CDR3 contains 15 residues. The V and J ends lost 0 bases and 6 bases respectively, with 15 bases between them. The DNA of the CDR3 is TGTGCCAGCAGCGTAGTCGGGGGTGGGTGGGATGGCTACACCTTC. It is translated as CASSVVGGGWDGYTF.

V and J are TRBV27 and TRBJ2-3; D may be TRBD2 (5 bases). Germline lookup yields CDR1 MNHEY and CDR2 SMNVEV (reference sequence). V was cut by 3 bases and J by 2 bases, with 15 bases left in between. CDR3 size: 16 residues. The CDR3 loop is CASSFQRPIYTDTQYF. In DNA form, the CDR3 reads TGTGCCAGCAGTTTTCAGCGGCCAATTTACACAGATACGCAGTATTTT.

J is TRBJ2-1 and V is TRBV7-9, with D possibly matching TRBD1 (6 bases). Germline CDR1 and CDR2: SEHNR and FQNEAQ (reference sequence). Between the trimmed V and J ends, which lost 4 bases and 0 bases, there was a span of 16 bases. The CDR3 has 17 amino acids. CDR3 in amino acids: CASSSVQGPSSYNEQFF. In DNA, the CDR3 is TGTGCCAGCAGCTCAGTACAGGGCCCCAGCTCCTACAATGAGCAGTTCTTC.

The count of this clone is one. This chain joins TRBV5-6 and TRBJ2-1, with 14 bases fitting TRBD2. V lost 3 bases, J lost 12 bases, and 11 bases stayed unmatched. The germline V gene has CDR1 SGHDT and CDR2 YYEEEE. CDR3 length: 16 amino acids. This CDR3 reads CASSSSGTSGRSGQFF. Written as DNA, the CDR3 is TGTGCCAGCAGCTCTTCCGGGACTAGCGGGAGATCTGGGCAGTTCTTC.

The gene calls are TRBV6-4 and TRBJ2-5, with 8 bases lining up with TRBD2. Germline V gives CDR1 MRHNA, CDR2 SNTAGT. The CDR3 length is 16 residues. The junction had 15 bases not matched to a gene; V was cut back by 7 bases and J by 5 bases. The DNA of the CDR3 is TGTGCCAGCAAGAGGTCGGCGGGAGGTTTGAGGGAGACCCAGTACTTC. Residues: CASKRSAGGLRETQYF.

The CDR3 DNA is TGTGCCAGTACCGATCGGGGGAGAGGCAAAAACATTCAGTACTTC. Its protein is CASTDRGRGKNIQYF. V and J are TRBV19 and TRBJ2-4; perhaps TRBD2 as D (6 bases). V shed 7 bases and J shed 3 bases, with 16 bases lying between them. The CDR3 is 15 amino acids. Germline V CDR1 and CDR2: LNHDA, SQIVND (reference sequence).

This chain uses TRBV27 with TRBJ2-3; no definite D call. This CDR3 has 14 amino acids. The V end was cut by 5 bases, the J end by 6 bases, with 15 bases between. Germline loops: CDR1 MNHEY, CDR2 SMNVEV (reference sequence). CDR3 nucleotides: TGTGCCAGCAGTCCACTTATAGCAAGGGATACGCAGTATTTT. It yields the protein CASSPLIARDTQYF.

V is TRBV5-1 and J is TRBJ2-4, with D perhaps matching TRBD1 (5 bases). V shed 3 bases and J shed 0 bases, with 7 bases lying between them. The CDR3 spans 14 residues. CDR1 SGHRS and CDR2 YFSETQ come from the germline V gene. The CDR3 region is CASSSQGAKNIQYF. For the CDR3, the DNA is TGCGCCAGCAGCTCCCAGGGAGCCAAAAACATTCAGTACTTC.